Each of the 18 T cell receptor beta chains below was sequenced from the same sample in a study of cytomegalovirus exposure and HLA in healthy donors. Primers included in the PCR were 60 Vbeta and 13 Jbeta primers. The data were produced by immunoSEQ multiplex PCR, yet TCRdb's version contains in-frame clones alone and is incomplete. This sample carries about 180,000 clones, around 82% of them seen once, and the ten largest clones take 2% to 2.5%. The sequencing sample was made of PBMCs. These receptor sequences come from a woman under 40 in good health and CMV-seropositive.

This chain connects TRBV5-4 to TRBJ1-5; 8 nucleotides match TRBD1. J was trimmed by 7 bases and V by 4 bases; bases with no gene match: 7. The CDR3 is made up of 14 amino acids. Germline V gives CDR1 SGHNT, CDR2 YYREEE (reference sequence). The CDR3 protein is CASSLQGADQPQHF. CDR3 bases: TGTGCCAGCAGCCTCCAGGGGGCAGACCAGCCCCAGCATTTT.

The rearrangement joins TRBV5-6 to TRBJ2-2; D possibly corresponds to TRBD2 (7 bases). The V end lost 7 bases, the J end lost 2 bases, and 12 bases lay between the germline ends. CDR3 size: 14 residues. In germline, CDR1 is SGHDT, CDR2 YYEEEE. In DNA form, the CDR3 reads TGTGCCAGCGCGGGGGCAGGCAACACCGGGGAGCTGTTTTTT. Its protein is CASAGAGNTGELFF.

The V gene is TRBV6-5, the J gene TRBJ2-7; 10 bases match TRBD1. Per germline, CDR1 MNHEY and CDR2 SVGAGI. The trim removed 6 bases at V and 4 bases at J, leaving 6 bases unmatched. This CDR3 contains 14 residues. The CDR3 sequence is CASRGDRGGYEQYF. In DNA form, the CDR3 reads TGTGCCAGCAGGGGGGACAGGGGTGGGTACGAGCAGTACTTC.

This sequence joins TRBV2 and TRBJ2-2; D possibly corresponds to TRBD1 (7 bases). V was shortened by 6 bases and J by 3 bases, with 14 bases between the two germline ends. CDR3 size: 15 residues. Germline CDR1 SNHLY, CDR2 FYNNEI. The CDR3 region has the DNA TGTGCCAGCAGCCCGGACAGGAGGGACACCGGGGAGCTGTTTTTT. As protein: CASSPDRRDTGELFF.

This chain's CDR3 is CASSLVQGWQETQYF. The CDR3 nucleotides are TGTGCCAGCAGCTTAGTACAGGGTTGGCAAGAGACCCAGTACTTC. The chain employs TRBV7-3 and TRBJ2-5; D may be TRBD1 (6 bases). There are 15 residues in the CDR3. Per the germline V gene, CDR1 is SGHTA and CDR2 is FQGTGA. V was shortened by 2 bases and J by 2 bases, with 12 bases between the two germline ends.

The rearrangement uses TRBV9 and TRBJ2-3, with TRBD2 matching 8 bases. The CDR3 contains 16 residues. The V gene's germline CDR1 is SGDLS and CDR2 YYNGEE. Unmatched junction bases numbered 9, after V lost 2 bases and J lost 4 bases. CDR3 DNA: TGTGCCAGCAGCGTCGGGGCAGCGGGGGCGGCAGATACGCAGTATTTT. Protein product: CASSVGAAGAADTQYF.

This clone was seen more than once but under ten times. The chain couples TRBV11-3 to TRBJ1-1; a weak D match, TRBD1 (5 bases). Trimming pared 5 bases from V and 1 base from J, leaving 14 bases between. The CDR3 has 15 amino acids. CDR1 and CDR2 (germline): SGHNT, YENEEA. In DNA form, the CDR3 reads TGTGCCAGCAGCCCGGGGGGGGACCGGAACACTGAAGCTTTCTTT. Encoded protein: CASSPGGDRNTEAFF.

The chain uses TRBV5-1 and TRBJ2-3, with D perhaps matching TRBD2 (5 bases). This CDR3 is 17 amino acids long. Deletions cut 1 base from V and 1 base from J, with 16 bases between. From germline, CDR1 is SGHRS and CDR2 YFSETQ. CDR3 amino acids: CASSLFRGFERTDTQYF. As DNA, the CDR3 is TGCGCCAGCAGCTTGTTCCGCGGGTTTGAGCGCACAGATACGCAGTATTTT.

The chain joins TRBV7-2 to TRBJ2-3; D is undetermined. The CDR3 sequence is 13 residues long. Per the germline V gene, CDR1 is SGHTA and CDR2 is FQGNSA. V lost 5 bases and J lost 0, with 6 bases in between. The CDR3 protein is CASSAPSTDTQYF. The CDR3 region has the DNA TGTGCCAGCAGCGCGCCTAGCACAGATACGCAGTATTTT. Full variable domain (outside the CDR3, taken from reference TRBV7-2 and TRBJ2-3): GAGVSQSPSNKVTEKGKDVELRCDPISGHTALYWYRQSLGQGLEFLIYFQGNSAPDKSGLPSDRFSAERTGGSVSTLTIQRTQQEDSAVYLCASSAPSTDTQYFGPGTRLTVL.

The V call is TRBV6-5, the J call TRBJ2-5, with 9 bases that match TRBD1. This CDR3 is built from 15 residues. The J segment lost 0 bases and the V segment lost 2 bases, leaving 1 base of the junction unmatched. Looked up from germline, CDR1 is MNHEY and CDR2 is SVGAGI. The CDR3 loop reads CASSYGTGNQETQYF. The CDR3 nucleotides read TGTGCCAGCAGTTACGGGACAGGGAACCAAGAGACCCAGTACTTC.

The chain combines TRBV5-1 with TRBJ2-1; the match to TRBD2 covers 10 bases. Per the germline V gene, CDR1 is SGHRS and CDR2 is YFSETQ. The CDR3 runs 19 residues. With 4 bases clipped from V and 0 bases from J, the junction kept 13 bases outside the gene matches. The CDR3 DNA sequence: TGCGCCAGCAGCCCTAACCGACGAGCGGGGGGGAGCTCCTACAATGAGCAGTTCTTC. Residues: CASSPNRRAGGSSYNEQFF.

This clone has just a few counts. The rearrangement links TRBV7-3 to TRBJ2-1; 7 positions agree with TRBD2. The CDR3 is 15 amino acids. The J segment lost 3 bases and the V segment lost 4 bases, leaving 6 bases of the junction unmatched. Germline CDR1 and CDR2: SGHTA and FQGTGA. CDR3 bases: TGTGCCAGCAGCTCCTCGGGGGGAGGCTACAATGAGCAGTTCTTC. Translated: CASSSSGGGYNEQFF. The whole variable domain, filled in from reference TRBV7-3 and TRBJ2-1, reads GAGVSQTPSNKVTEKGKYVELRCDPISGHTALYWYRQSLGQGPEFLIYFQGTGAADDSGLPNDRFFAVRPEGSVSTLKIQRTERGDSAVYLCASSSSGGGYNEQFFGPGTRLTVL.

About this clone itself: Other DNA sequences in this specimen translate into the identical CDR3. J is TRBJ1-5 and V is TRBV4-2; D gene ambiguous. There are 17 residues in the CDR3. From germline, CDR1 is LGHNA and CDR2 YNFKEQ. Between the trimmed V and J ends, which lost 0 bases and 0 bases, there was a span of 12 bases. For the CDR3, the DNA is TGTGCCAGCAGCCAAGATATCGCTAGCCATAGCAATCAGCCCCAGCATTTT. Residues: CASSQDIASHSNQPQHF.

CDR3 amino acids: CASSVDRGQREQYF. The DNA for the CDR3 is TGTGCCAGCAGCGTCGACAGGGGGCAGCGCGAGCAGTACTTC. The chain couples TRBV9 to TRBJ2-7; TRBD1 matches 10 bases. The CDR3 is 14 residues long. Trimming at V came to 2 bases and at J to 6 bases, leaving 5 bases not matched to a gene. Per germline, CDR1 SGDLS and CDR2 YYNGEE.

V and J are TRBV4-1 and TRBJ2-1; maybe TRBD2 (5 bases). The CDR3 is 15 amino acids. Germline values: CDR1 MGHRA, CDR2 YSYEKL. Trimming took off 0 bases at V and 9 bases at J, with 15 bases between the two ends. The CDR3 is CASSQEAALHSEQFF. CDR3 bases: TGCGCCAGCAGCCAAGAAGCGGCCCTACATAGTGAGCAGTTCTTC.

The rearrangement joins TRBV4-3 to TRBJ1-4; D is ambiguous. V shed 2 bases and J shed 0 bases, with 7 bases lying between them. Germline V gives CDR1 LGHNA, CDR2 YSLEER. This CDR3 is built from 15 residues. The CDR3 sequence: CASSQSGATNEKLFF. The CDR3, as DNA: TGCGCCAGCAGCCAAAGCGGTGCAACTAATGAAAAACTGTTTTTT.

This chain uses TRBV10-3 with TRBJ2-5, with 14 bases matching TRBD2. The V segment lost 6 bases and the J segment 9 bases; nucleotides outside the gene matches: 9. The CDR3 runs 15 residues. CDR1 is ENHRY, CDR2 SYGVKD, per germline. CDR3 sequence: CAISRGTSGGLAQYF. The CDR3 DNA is TGTGCCATCAGCCGCGGGACTAGCGGGGGACTTGCCCAGTACTTC.

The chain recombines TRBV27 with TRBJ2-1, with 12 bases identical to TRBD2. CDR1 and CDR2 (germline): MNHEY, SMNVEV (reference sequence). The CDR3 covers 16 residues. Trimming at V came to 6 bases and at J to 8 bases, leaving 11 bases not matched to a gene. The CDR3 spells CASSSSRLAGADEQFF. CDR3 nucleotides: TGTGCCAGCAGCTCAAGCCGACTAGCGGGAGCGGATGAGCAGTTCTTC.